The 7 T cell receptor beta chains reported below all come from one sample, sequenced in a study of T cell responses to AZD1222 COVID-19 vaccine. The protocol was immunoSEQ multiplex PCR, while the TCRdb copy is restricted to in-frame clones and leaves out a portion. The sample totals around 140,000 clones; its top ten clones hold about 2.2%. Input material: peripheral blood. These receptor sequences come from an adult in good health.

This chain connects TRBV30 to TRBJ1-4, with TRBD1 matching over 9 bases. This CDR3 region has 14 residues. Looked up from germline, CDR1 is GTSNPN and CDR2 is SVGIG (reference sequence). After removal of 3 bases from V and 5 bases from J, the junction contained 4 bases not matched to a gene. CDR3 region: CAWRPQGANEKLFF. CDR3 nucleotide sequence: TGTGCCTGGAGACCACAGGGGGCGAATGAAAAACTGTTTTTT.

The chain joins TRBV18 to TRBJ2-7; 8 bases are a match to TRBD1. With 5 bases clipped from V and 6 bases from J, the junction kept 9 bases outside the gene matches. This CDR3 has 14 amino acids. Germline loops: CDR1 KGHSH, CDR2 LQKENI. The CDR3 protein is CASSEDRAASEQYF. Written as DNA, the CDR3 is TGTGCCAGCTCAGAGGACAGGGCAGCAAGCGAGCAGTACTTC.

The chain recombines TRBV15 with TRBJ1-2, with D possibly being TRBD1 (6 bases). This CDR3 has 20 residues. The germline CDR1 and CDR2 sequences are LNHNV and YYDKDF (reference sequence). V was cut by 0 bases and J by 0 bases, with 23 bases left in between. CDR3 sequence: CATSRDLSMGAAGANYGYTF. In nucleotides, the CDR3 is TGTGCCACCAGCAGAGATCTCTCGATGGGCGCGGCAGGGGCTAACTATGGCTACACCTTC.

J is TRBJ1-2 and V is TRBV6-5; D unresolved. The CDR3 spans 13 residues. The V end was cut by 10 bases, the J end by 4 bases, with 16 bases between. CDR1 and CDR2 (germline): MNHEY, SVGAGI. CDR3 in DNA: TGTGCCAACAGCACCACATGGTCCTATGGCTACACCTTC. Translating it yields CANSTTWSYGYTF.

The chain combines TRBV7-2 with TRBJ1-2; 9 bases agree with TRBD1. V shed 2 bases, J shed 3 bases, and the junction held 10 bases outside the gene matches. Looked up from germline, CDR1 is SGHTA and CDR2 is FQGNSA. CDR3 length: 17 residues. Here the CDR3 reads CASSLRSGDRVDYGYTF. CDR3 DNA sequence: TGTGCCAGCAGCTTACGGTCAGGGGACAGGGTTGACTATGGCTACACCTTC.

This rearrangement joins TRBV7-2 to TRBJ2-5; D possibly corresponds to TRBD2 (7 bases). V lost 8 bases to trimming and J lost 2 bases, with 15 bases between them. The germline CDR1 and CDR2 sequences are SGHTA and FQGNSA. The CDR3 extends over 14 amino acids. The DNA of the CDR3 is TGTGCCAGCCTACAAGGGGGAGGGCAAGAGACCCAGTACTTC. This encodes CASLQGGGQETQYF.

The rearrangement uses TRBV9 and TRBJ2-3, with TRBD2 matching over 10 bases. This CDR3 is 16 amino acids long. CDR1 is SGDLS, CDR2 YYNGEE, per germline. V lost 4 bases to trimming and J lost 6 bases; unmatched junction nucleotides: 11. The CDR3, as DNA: TGTGCCAGCAGCATTAGCGGGGGGCCCCCAGGCGATACGCAGTATTTT. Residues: CASSISGGPPGDTQYF.